A selection of T cell receptor beta chains follows, all from one sample in a study of T-cell memory formation after mild COVID-19. TCRdb re-derived calls from the 5' RACE reads in MiXCR, one entry per CDR3 protein. The repertoire holds nearly 110,000 distinct CDR3 sequences, with 14% as singletons. Input material: PBMCs or a T cell subset sorted from them (not recorded which). The receptors shown here come from a man aged 18 to 30 who had mild COVID-19 (a few samples of this study predate the infection). Cell type and time point are not known. CDR3s include the opening cysteine and the closing phenylalanine or tryptophan. Fields, in order: clone size, D gene, V gene, J gene, CDR3 protein, CDR3 DNA. A D gene is named only where the DNA matches it firmly. Size is omitted from some rows. Given values are once, few, many or a class for expanded clones.

>few|.|TRBV5-1|TRBJ1-2
CASSPAVETNYGYTF
TGCGCCAGCAGCCCTGCGGTAGAGACTAACTATGGCTACACCTTC
>many|.|TRBV10-3|TRBJ2-1
CAISEAGMGYNEQFF
TGTGCCATCAGTGAGGCAGGGATGGGCTACAATGAGCAGTTCTTC
>.|TRBD2|TRBV20-1|TRBJ2-3
CSAREIGRGVTDTQYF
TGCAGTGCTAGAGAAATTGGGCGGGGGGTCACAGATACGCAGTATTTT
>many|.|TRBV15|TRBJ1-1
CATSRDRLGNTEAFF
TGTGCCACCAGCAGAGATCGATTGGGAAACACTGAAGCTTTCTTT
>few|TRBD1|TRBV2|TRBJ1-5
CASSEGQGKYSNQPQHF
TGTGCCAGCAGTGAGGGACAGGGCAAATATAGCAATCAGCCCCAGCATTTT
>.|.|TRBV6-2/TRBV6-3|TRBJ2-3
CASKPSSTDTQYF
TGTGCCAGTAAACCTAGCTCCACAGATACGCAGTATTTT
>many|.|TRBV4-1|TRBJ2-7
CASSQLNPSSYEQYF
TGCGCCAGCAGCCAATTGAATCCGAGCTCCTACGAGCAGTACTTC
>few|.|TRBV29-1|TRBJ2-7
CSVEVLYEQYF
TGCAGCGTTGAAGTGTTGTACGAGCAGTACTTC
>few|.|TRBV20-1|TRBJ1-4
CSAQRRQVVGEKLFF
TGCAGTGCTCAAAGGAGACAGGTGGTTGGGGAAAAACTGTTTTTT
>few|.|TRBV2|TRBJ2-2
CASSEYGGITGELFF
TGTGCCAGCAGTGAATACGGGGGCATCACCGGGGAGCTGTTTTTT
>.|TRBD1|TRBV12-3/TRBV12-4|TRBJ2-5
CASSFDRVSETQYF
TGTGCCAGCAGCTTCGACAGGGTTTCGGAGACCCAGTACTTC
>.|.|TRBV29-1|TRBJ1-1
CSVEESFRHHIF
TGCAGCGTTGAAGAGTCATTTAGACACCACATTTTT
>.|TRBD2|TRBV5-1|TRBJ2-7
CASSWGSGGVLSYEQYF
TGCGCCAGCAGCTGGGGGTCTGGGGGGGTTCTCTCCTACGAGCAGTACTTC
>few|TRBD1|TRBV11-2|TRBJ1-3
CASSLGTMTGRNTIYF
TGTGCCAGCAGCTTAGGGACGATGACAGGGAGAAACACCATATATTTT
>many|.|TRBV29-1|TRBJ2-1
CSVEDLGNGGPFNEQFF
TGCAGCGTTGAAGATTTGGGGAACGGGGGACCCTTCAATGAGCAGTTCTTC
>few|.|TRBV6-5|TRBJ1-1
CASSSDVWTEAFF
TGTGCCAGCAGTTCGGATGTATGGACTGAAGCTTTCTTT
>few|TRBD1|TRBV15|TRBJ1-5
CATSSGTGGFNQPQHF
TGTGCCACCAGCTCCGGGACAGGGGGTTTCAATCAGCCCCAGCATTTT
>few|TRBD1|TRBV10-3|TRBJ2-3
CAISESGRGPDTQYF
TGTGCCATCAGTGAGTCGGGCAGGGGGCCAGATACGCAGTATTTT
>few|.|TRBV19|TRBJ2-7
CASSTGPYEQYF
TGTGCCAGTAGTACTGGGCCGTACGAGCAGTACTTC
>.|TRBD2|TRBV4-1|TRBJ2-3
CASSQTGGGFGTVDTQYF
TGCGCCAGCAGCCAAACAGGCGGGGGGTTCGGAACGGTTGATACGCAGTATTTT
>few|TRBD2|TRBV7-8|TRBJ2-5
CASSLGLAGVQETQYF
TGTGCCAGCAGCTTAGGGCTAGCGGGGGTCCAAGAGACCCAGTACTTC
>.|TRBD1|TRBV28|TRBJ1-2
CASSPFKGALDYGYTF
TGTGCCAGCAGCCCCTTCAAGGGGGCCCTGGACTATGGCTACACCTTC
>.|.|TRBV15|TRBJ1-3
CATSGSRTSGNTIYF
TGTGCCACCAGCGGATCTCGAACGAGTGGAAACACCATATATTTT
>.|.|TRBV18|TRBJ1-2
CASSPGDGYTF
TGTGCCAGCTCACCGGGGGATGGCTACACCTTC
>.|TRBD2|TRBV4-2|TRBJ2-5
CASSPSGGPSIGETQYF
TGTGCCAGCAGCCCCTCGGGGGGTCCAAGCATAGGAGAGACCCAGTACTTC
>few|TRBD1|TRBV12-3/TRBV12-4|TRBJ1-5
CASSTRGRGVQPQHF
TGTGCCAGCAGTACTCGAGGCAGGGGGGTTCAGCCCCAGCATTTT
>few|TRBD1|TRBV28|TRBJ2-1
CASSWDRGIDEQFF
TGTGCCAGCAGTTGGGACAGGGGTATCGATGAGCAGTTCTTC
>.|TRBD2|TRBV12-3/TRBV12-4|TRBJ2-3
CASSLMAGDIDTQYF
TGTGCCAGCAGTTTAATGGCGGGGGATATAGATACGCAGTATTTT
>.|.|TRBV7-6|TRBJ1-4
CASSLWGPEGKNCFF
.
>.|TRBD1|TRBV3-1|TRBJ2-4
CASSWTGSVIQYF
TGTGCCAGCAGCTGGACAGGGTCGGTCATTCAGTACTTC
>.|.|TRBV28|TRBJ2-7
CASSAERIDYEQYF
TGTGCCAGCAGCGCCGAACGGATCGACTACGAGCAGTACTTC
>many|.|TRBV7-9|TRBJ2-5
CASSFQAGPETQYF
TGTGCCAGCAGCTTCCAGGCGGGGCCGGAGACCCAGTACTTC
>.|TRBD1|TRBV2|TRBJ2-1
CASTGTGGYNEQFF
TGTGCCAGCACAGGGACAGGGGGGTACAATGAGCAGTTCTTC
>few|.|TRBV2|TRBJ1-1
CASSTFSGVNTEAFF
TGTGCCAGCAGCACCTTCTCGGGGGTGAACACTGAAGCTTTCTTT
>few|TRBD1|TRBV28|TRBJ1-4
CASSFGQGAEYGEKLFF
TGTGCCAGCAGTTTTGGACAGGGGGCTGAGTATGGTGAAAAACTGTTTTTT
>.|TRBD2|TRBV5-1|TRBJ2-1
CASSTGLAGSTYNEQFF
TGCGCCAGCAGCACCGGACTAGCGGGGAGTACATACAATGAGCAGTTCTTC
>.|.|TRBV7-6|TRBJ2-1
CASSPGRHNEQFF
TGTGCCAGCAGCCCCGGACGTCACAATGAGCAGTTCTTC
>many|.|TRBV12-3/TRBV12-4|TRBJ2-1
CASSFGDEQFF
TGTGCCAGCAGTTTCGGAGATGAGCAGTTCTTC
>few|.|TRBV28|TRBJ2-2
CASSFYVGGELFF
TGTGCCAGCAGCTTCTACGTGGGCGGGGAGCTGTTTTTT
>.|.|TRBV27|TRBJ1-1
CASSLLSPTADTEAFF
TGTGCCAGCAGTTTACTCTCCCCAACTGCTGACACTGAAGCTTTCTTT
>many|.|TRBV6-6|TRBJ2-3
CASSYSAVGTDTQYF
TGTGCCAGCAGTTACAGCGCGGTGGGAACAGATACGCAGTATTTT
>.|TRBD1|TRBV6-5|TRBJ2-5
CASSQDRGETQYF
TGTGCCAGCAGTCAGGACAGGGGAGAGACCCAGTACTTC
>.|.|TRBV5-5|TRBJ2-1
CASSLVQRGGYEQFF
TGTGCCAGCAGCTTGGTCCAGAGGGGTGGTTATGAGCAGTTCTTC
>many|TRBD2|TRBV4-3|TRBJ2-3
CASSQEGLADTDTQYF
TGCGCCAGCAGCCAAGAAGGTCTAGCGGACACAGATACGCAGTATTTT
>.|.|TRBV6-2/TRBV6-3|TRBJ2-3
CASSWGRLTDTQYF
TGTGCCAGCAGTTGGGGCAGACTCACAGATACGCAGTATTTT
>.|.|TRBV6-5|TRBJ1-3
CASSYQGFSGNTIYF
TGTGCCAGCAGTTACCAGGGCTTCTCTGGAAACACCATATATTTT
>.|.|TRBV5-1|TRBJ1-2
CASSLAGTGSGYTF
TGCGCCAGCAGCTTGGCCGGAACAGGGAGCGGCTACACCTTC
>few|.|TRBV4-1|TRBJ2-3
CASGGLGSTDTQYF
TGCGCCAGCGGGGGGTTAGGGAGCACAGATACGCAGTATTTT
>few|.|TRBV4-1|TRBJ2-1
CASSQGRDYNEQFF
TGCGCCAGCAGCCAAGGTCGGGACTACAATGAGCAGTTCTTC
>few|.|TRBV10-3|TRBJ2-7
CAIRELGLSYEQYF
TGTGCCATCAGAGAGTTAGGTTTGTCCTACGAGCAGTACTTC
>.|.|TRBV6-5|TRBJ1-3
CASSFDSTGNTIYF
TGTGCCAGCAGTTTTGACAGTACTGGAAACACCATATATTTT
>many|.|TRBV12-3/TRBV12-4|TRBJ2-2
CASTHLRNINTGELFFF
.
>.|TRBD2|TRBV7-3|TRBJ2-3
CASSGGLASDTQYF
TGTGCCAGCAGCGGGGGACTAGCATCAGATACGCAGTATTTT
>.|TRBD1|TRBV20-1|TRBJ2-5
CSAQDRGRETQYF
TGCAGTGCCCAGGACAGGGGAAGAGAGACCCAGTACTTC